Each of the 8 T cell receptor beta chains below was sequenced from the same sample in a study of patients and donors after allogeneic stem cell transplantation (dated by TCRdb to 2018 to 2021). The library was prepared using RT-PCR. The reads were generated on a NextSeq 550. Starting from the raw public reads, TCRdb applied fastp trimming at Q25, assembled clones with MiXCR and retained in-frame beta chains. For every CDR3 protein sequence, its rows merge into one entry that carries the most common genes and DNA. This sample has 800,000 to 1,000,000 distinct CDR3 sequences in its table, and roughly 17% of those were observed once. The ten most abundant clones make up around 6% of the sample. Sample: blood, either unsorted or a sorted T cell fraction (not recorded which). These receptors all come from a human donor who was either an allogeneic HSCT recipient or a stem cell or donor lymphocyte infusion donor (not recorded which). It is not recorded whose cells these are; they may come from a transplant donor.

This clonotype was observed a handful of times. This sequence joins TRBV29-1 and TRBJ2-5; D possibly uses TRBD1 or TRBD2 (7 bases each). There are 12 residues in the CDR3. Trimming removed 7 bases from V and 5 bases from J, with 14 bases in between. Germline assignment: CDR1 SQVTM and CDR2 ANQGSEA. CDR3 sequence (DNA): TGCAGCGCCAGGGGGGGGCCGGAGACCCAGTACTTC. Residues: CSARGGPETQYF.

The CDR3 protein is CSASLPDPNTEAFF. The DNA for the CDR3 is TGCAGTGCTAGCCTACCCGACCCGAACACTGAAGCTTTCTTT. V usage is TRBV20-1 and J usage is TRBJ1-1; D not resolved. The CDR3 totals 14 residues. Germline CDR1 is DFQATT and CDR2 is SNEGSKA (reference sequence). V was trimmed by 3 bases and J by 1 base, leaving 12 bases between them.

This clonotype was counted ten times or more. The genes are TRBV12-3 or TRBV12-4 and TRBJ1-1, with 7 bases aligning to TRBD1. The CDR3 is 15 residues long. With 6 bases clipped from V and 1 base from J, the junction kept 8 bases outside the gene matches. As DNA, the CDR3 is TGTGCCAGCAGGAACAGAGGGACAGCGAACACTGAAGCTTTCTTT. This sequence encodes CASRNRGTANTEAFF.

This clonotype was seen only a few times. The chain links TRBV30 to TRBJ1-5, with 7 bases that match TRBD1. Losses at the gene ends were 5 bases for V and 0 bases for J; bases not matched to a gene: 4. The CDR3 length is 14 residues. Germline CDR1 reads GTSNPN; CDR2 reads SVGIG (reference sequence). In DNA, the CDR3 is TGTGCCTGGGCCGGGACAGCTAGCAATCAGCCCCAGCATTTT. Translation gives CAWAGTASNQPQHF.

The rearrangement joins TRBV5-6 to TRBJ2-2; D gene unclear. The germline CDR1 and CDR2 sequences are SGHDT and YYEEEE. CDR3 length equals 18 residues. The V gene lost 1 base and the J gene lost 0 bases, with 16 bases spanning the gap. CDR3 protein: CASSLKGEIHANTGELFF. The CDR3, as DNA: TGTGCCAGCAGCTTGAAAGGCGAGATACACGCGAACACCGGGGAGCTGTTTTTT.

A single count supports this clonotype. V usage is TRBV2 and J usage is TRBJ1-1; D is ambiguous. V was trimmed by 9 bases and J by 6 bases, leaving 20 bases between them. This CDR3 region has 14 residues. Germline values: CDR1 SNHLY, CDR2 FYNNEI. CDR3 in DNA: TGTGCCAGGAGTTCGACGAGGGATAAGGCTGAAGCTTTCTTT. Protein: CARSSTRDKAEAFF.

The chain uses TRBV5-1 and TRBJ1-4; 9 nucleotides line up with TRBD1. With V trimmed by 0 bases and J by 4 bases, 7 bases remained unmatched. This CDR3 has 17 residues. The germline V gene has CDR1 SGHRS and CDR2 YFSETQ. The CDR3 protein is CASSLGDREERNEKLFF. The DNA for the CDR3 is TGCGCCAGCAGCTTGGGGGACAGGGAAGAGCGTAATGAAAAACTGTTTTTT.

V is TRBV12-5 and J is TRBJ2-5; 9 bases align to TRBD1. Trimming at V came to 5 bases and at J to 4 bases, leaving 8 bases not matched to a gene. The CDR3 spans 15 residues. CDR1 and CDR2 from the germline V gene are LGHNT and FRNRAP. The CDR3 coding sequence is TGTGCTAGTGGTCCGGGACAGGGCAGCCTAGAGACCCAGTACTTC. This translates into CASGPGQGSLETQYF.